Listed here are 28 T cell receptor beta chains from one sample, sequenced in a study of blood T cells in healthy people across ages. Next came a second PCR, run for about 7 to 12 cycles, which used a sample-barcoded 5' primer along with a J-beta primer mix. TCRdb processed the 5' RACE reads anew with MiXCR; each CDR3 protein has one entry. The sample records about 1 million distinct CDR3 sequences, 35% to 55% being singletons. Sequenced: blood. These receptors were collected from a woman aged 60-75 years in good health.

With regard to this clonotype: At one of its ends the junction is not consistent with the germline gene, which may arise from a read error. V is TRBV20-1 and J is TRBJ1-6; unclear D gene. This CDR3 contains 12 residues. CDR1 and CDR2 from the germline V gene are DFQATT and SNEGSKA (reference sequence). CDR3 residues: CSARDGNSPPHF. Here the CDR3 DNA reads TGCAGTGCTAGAGATGGCAATTCACCCCCCCACTTT.

V and J are TRBV6-6 and TRBJ2-7; D is possibly TRBD2 (5 bases). CDR3 length: 13 residues. Germline V lookup: CDR1 MNHNY, CDR2 SVGAGI (reference sequence). V was cut by 5 bases and J by 5 bases, with 13 bases left in between. CDR3 sequence (DNA): TGTGCCAGCAGTACCGGACTGGTGGACGAGCAGTACTTC. The encoded protein is CASSTGLVDEQYF.

The J gene is TRBJ1-5, the V gene TRBV28; D remains ambiguous. Trimming left V 7 bases short and J 2 bases short, with 15 bases between. This CDR3 has 15 residues. Per germline, CDR1 MDHEN and CDR2 SYDVKM. CDR3 nucleotide sequence: TGTGCCAGCAATTACGGTGGCTACGGCAATCAGCCCCAGCATTTT. Encoded protein: CASNYGGYGNQPQHF.

This clonotype was found a few times. This chain links TRBV27 with TRBJ2-7; possible D gene TRBD1, 6 bases. The V gene's germline CDR1 is MNHEY and CDR2 SMNVEV (reference sequence). The V gene lost 4 bases and the J gene lost 2 bases, with 18 bases spanning the gap. The CDR3 totals 16 residues. CDR3 protein: CASSSNTGHPTYEQYF. For the CDR3, the DNA is TGTGCCAGCAGTTCCAACACGGGACACCCAACCTACGAGCAGTACTTC.

The rearrangement links TRBV20-1 to TRBJ2-3; tentative D call: TRBD1 (7 bases). Trimming took 6 bases from V and 2 from J, leaving 15 bases between them. The CDR3 is made up of 14 amino acids. Per germline, CDR1 DFQATT and CDR2 SNEGSKA (reference sequence). The CDR3 region is CSAIPGGITDTQYF. The CDR3 DNA sequence: TGCAGTGCCATCCCAGGGGGGATCACAGATACGCAGTATTTT.

The chain has TRBV12-3 or TRBV12-4 and TRBJ1-2, with D possibly TRBD1 on 6 matching bases. This CDR3 is 13 amino acids long. Trimming stripped 5 bases from V and 7 bases from J, with 14 bases between. CDR3 protein: CASSPLTGRGYTF. As DNA, the CDR3 is TGTGCCAGCAGTCCCTTGACAGGCCGTGGCTACACCTTC.

This clonotype was found a few times. The V and J genes are TRBV7-2 and TRBJ1-5, with a possible D match to TRBD1 (5 bases). Germline V gene sequence: CDR1 SGHTA, CDR2 FQGNSA. This CDR3 comprises 16 residues. Trimming shortened V by 4 bases and J by 3 bases, and 16 bases separated the two germline ends. The CDR3 sequence: CASSSRVRSDNQPQHF. In nucleotides, the CDR3 is TGTGCCAGCAGCTCCAGGGTGAGGAGTGACAATCAGCCCCAGCATTTT.

The table lists this clonotype with a count of one. This chain links TRBV6-6 with TRBJ1-4; D might be TRBD1 (5 bases). V lost 5 bases and J lost 3, with 13 bases in between. Germline lookup yields CDR1 MNHNY and CDR2 SVGAGI (reference sequence). The CDR3 contains 15 residues. CDR3 DNA sequence: TGTGCCAGCAGTACCCAGGGTTTAGCTAATGAAAAACTGTTTTTT. Residues: CASSTQGLANEKLFF.

This sequence joins TRBV2 and TRBJ2-5, with D unclear. V was cut by 8 bases and J by 3 bases, with 13 bases left in between. The CDR3 is 13 amino acids. Germline values: CDR1 SNHLY, CDR2 FYNNEI. The CDR3 sequence is CASCCETKETQYF. The CDR3 DNA reads TGTGCCAGCTGTTGCGAGACCAAAGAGACCCAGTACTTC.

This clonotype showed up just a few times. The rearrangement links TRBV27 to TRBJ2-7; D is ambiguous. The CDR3 extends over 15 amino acids. Trimming shortened V by 4 bases and J by 0 bases, and 13 bases separated the two germline ends. Germline lookup yields CDR1 MNHEY and CDR2 SMNVEV (reference sequence). The CDR3 sequence: CASSSRTLDSYEQYF. The CDR3 nucleotides read TGTGCCAGCAGTTCGAGGACCCTTGACTCCTACGAGCAGTACTTC.

This clonotype was detected ten times or more. The chain combines TRBV29-1 with TRBJ2-7, with unresolved D. The CDR3 length is 10 residues. Trimming shortened V by 6 bases and J by 5 bases, and 8 bases separated the two germline ends. CDR1 SQVTM and CDR2 ANQGSEA come from the germline V gene. The CDR3 reads CSVGSNEQYF. In DNA, the CDR3 is TGCAGCGTCGGTTCGAACGAGCAGTACTTC.

In this sample, this clonotype turned up many times. The V gene is TRBV6-1, the J gene TRBJ2-4, with 8 bases fitting TRBD1. The CDR3 consists of 14 residues. After removal of 5 bases from V and 9 bases from J, the junction contained 9 bases not matched to a gene. Germline loops: CDR1 MNHNS, CDR2 SASEGT. CDR3 in DNA: TGTGCCAGCAGTCCGGACAGGGTCTCCCTCATTCAGTACTTC. As protein: CASSPDRVSLIQYF.

V is TRBV18 and J is TRBJ2-4, with D possibly matching TRBD2 (6 bases). The end of the DNA fits TRBJ2-5 better, so the J call may be wrong. The CDR3 totals 15 residues. CDR1 is KGHSH and CDR2 is LQKENI in the germline V gene. The CDR3: CASSPRSGGQETQYF. CDR3 DNA: TGTGCCAGCTCACCTCGAAGTGGAGGGCAAGAGACCCAGTACTTC.

This rearrangement joins TRBV3-1 to TRBJ1-6, with D hard to call. The germline gives CDR1 LGHDT, CDR2 YNNKEL (reference sequence). The CDR3 spans 14 residues. Trimming cost V 4 bases and J 14 bases, with 18 bases left between them. The CDR3 protein is CASSPTDRLKTLHF. CDR3 nucleotides: TGTGCCAGCAGCCCGACGGACCGGTTGAAGACCCTCCACTTT.

This chain connects TRBV5-1 to TRBJ2-3, with 9 bases that match TRBD2. CDR3 length: 14 amino acids. V gave up 5 bases and J gave up 4 bases; unmatched junction bases: 5. Germline V gene sequence: CDR1 SGHRS, CDR2 YFSETQ. The CDR3 protein is CASRISGGADTQYF. The CDR3, as DNA: TGCGCCAGCAGAATTAGCGGGGGAGCAGATACGCAGTATTTT.

The chain combines TRBV7-8 with TRBJ2-1; TRBD2 agrees at 8 bases. The junction had 7 bases not matched to a gene; V was cut back by 1 base and J by 5 bases. The germline V gene has CDR1 SGHVS and CDR2 FQNEAQ. This CDR3 region has 16 residues. The CDR3 DNA reads TGTGCCAGCAGCTTAGGGACGGGACTAGTCCACAATGAGCAGTTCTTC. Amino acid sequence: CASSLGTGLVHNEQFF.

This clonotype was detected only a few times. The gene calls are TRBV2 and TRBJ2-7, with TRBD1 matching over 7 bases. From germline, CDR1 is SNHLY and CDR2 FYNNEI. After removal of 6 bases from V and 0 bases from J, the junction contained 11 bases not matched to a gene. The CDR3 consists of 16 residues. The CDR3 here is CASRRQGTTFSYEQYF. CDR3 DNA sequence: TGTGCCAGCAGGAGACAGGGAACTACTTTCTCCTACGAGCAGTACTTC.

The chain employs TRBV5-1 and TRBJ2-3, with TRBD2 matching 9 bases. V shed 4 bases, J shed 9 bases, and the junction held 9 bases outside the gene matches. Germline V lookup: CDR1 SGHRS, CDR2 YFSETQ. This CDR3 comprises 14 residues. CDR3 in DNA: TGCGCCAGCAGCAGGGGACTAGCAATAGAGACGCAGTATTTT. Amino acids: CASSRGLAIETQYF. Based on the CDR3 plus reference TRBV5-1 and TRBJ2-3, the full variable domain is KAGVTQTPRYLIKTRGQQVTLSCSPISGHRSVSWYQQTPGQGLQFLFEYFSETQRNKGNFPGRFSGRQFSNSRSEMNVSTLELGDSALYLCASSRGLAIETQYFGPGTRLTVL.

This clonotype was seen only a few times. V and J are TRBV20-1 and TRBJ2-7; 14 bases align to TRBD2. With V trimmed by 3 bases and J by 0 bases, 10 bases remained unmatched. The CDR3 has 18 residues. Germline V CDR1 and CDR2: DFQATT, SNEGSKA (reference sequence). CDR3 in amino acids: CSARGTGTSGGSSYEQYF. The CDR3 DNA reads TGCAGTGCTAGGGGAACCGGGACTAGCGGGGGAAGCTCCTACGAGCAGTACTTC.

This clonotype showed up just once. The chain carries TRBV5-5 and TRBJ2-2, with D perhaps TRBD1 (6 bases). The CDR3 totals 14 residues. CDR1 is SGHKS and CDR2 is YYEKEE in the germline V gene (reference sequence). V lost 5 bases to trimming and J lost 0 bases, with 8 bases between them. The CDR3 nucleotides are TGTGCCAGCAGATGGACAGCGAACACCGGGGAGCTGTTTTTT. Its protein product is CASRWTANTGELFF. The whole variable domain, filled in from reference TRBV5-5 and TRBJ2-2, reads DAGVTQSPTHLIKTRGQQVTLRCSPISGHKSVSWYQQVLGQGPQFIFQYYEKEERGRGNFPDRFSARQFPNYSSELNVNALLLGDSALYLCASRWTANTGELFFGEGSRLTVL.

This clonotype was seen more than once but under ten times. A much larger clone differs from this one at a single base, so this may be a read error. The chain employs TRBV12-3 or TRBV12-4 and TRBJ2-7; 8 bases map to TRBD1. The CDR3 covers 13 residues. V dropped 7 bases and J dropped 1; count of bases not matched to a gene: 3. CDR3 in amino acids: CASIRQGSYEQYF. In DNA form, the CDR3 reads TGTGCCAGCATTCGACAGGGGTCCTACGAGCAGTACTTC.

The rearrangement uses TRBV12-3 or TRBV12-4 and TRBJ2-3, with 11 bases fitting TRBD2. The V gene end was trimmed by 11 bases and the J gene end by 1 base; junction bases not matched to a gene: 11. The CDR3 is 16 amino acids. The CDR3: CAGTSSGRQRTDTQYF. The CDR3 DNA sequence: TGTGCCGGCACTTCTAGCGGGAGGCAACGCACAGATACGCAGTATTTT.

V and J are TRBV2 and TRBJ1-1, with D possibly TRBD1 on 5 matching bases. Germline V gene sequence: CDR1 SNHLY, CDR2 FYNNEI. Trimming cost V 6 bases and J 0 bases, with 11 bases left between them. The CDR3 runs to 14 residues. CDR3 sequence: CASRATRVNTEAFF. CDR3 coding DNA: TGTGCCAGCAGGGCGACCAGGGTGAACACTGAAGCTTTCTTT.

The V and J genes are TRBV2 and TRBJ2-7; 7 nucleotides align to TRBD1. Germline CDR1 and CDR2: SNHLY and FYNNEI. The V gene end was trimmed by 11 bases and the J gene end by 6 bases; junction bases not matched to a gene: 13. This CDR3 contains 13 residues. As DNA, the CDR3 is TGTGCCCTAGAGGTTGGCTCAGGGGGCGAGCAGTACTTC. This sequence encodes CALEVGSGGEQYF.

This chain links TRBV29-1 with TRBJ2-7; the D is unclear. CDR3 length: 12 residues. Trimming left V 5 bases short and J 3 bases short, with 11 bases between. The germline V gene has CDR1 SQVTM and CDR2 ANQGSEA. This CDR3 is CSVLDPNYEQYF. CDR3 in DNA: TGCAGCGTTCTCGACCCCAACTACGAGCAGTACTTC.

The table lists this clonotype with a few counts. CDR3 nucleotides: TGTGCCAGCAGCTCCTGGGGCGATCAGCCCCAGCATTTT. Translation: CASSSWGDQPQHF. This rearrangement joins TRBV5-6 to TRBJ1-5; tentative D call: TRBD1 (5 bases). CDR3 length: 13 amino acids. V was shortened by 3 bases and J by 5 bases, with 9 bases between the two germline ends. Germline V CDR1 and CDR2: SGHDT, YYEEEE.

This chain joins TRBV27 and TRBJ1-2, with D tentatively TRBD1 (5 bases). The germline gives CDR1 MNHEY, CDR2 SMNVEV (reference sequence). V lost 7 bases and J 8 bases, leaving 20 bases between the germline ends. The CDR3 loop spans 14 amino acids. For the CDR3, the DNA is TGTGCCAGCACCCCGACAGTGGGCGACGAGGGCTACACCTTC. Protein sequence: CASTPTVGDEGYTF.

This clonotype occurred a few times. V and J are TRBV12-3 or TRBV12-4 and TRBJ2-7; D unresolved. Deletions cut 4 bases from V and 3 bases from J, with 10 bases between. This CDR3 contains 13 residues. In DNA, the CDR3 is TGTGCCAGCAGTTCTCGACCTTACTACGAGCAGTACTTC. It codes for CASSSRPYYEQYF.